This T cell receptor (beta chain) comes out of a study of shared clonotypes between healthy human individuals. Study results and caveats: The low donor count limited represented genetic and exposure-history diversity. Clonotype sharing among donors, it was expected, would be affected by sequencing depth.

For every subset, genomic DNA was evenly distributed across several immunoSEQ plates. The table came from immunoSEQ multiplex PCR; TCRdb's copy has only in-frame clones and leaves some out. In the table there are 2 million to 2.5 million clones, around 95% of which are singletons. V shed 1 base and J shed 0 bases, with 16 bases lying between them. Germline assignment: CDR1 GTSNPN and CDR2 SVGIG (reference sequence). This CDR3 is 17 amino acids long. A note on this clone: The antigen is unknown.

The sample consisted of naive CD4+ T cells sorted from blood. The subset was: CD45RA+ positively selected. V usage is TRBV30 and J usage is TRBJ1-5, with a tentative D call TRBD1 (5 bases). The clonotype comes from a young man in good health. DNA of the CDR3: TGTGCCTGGAGTGCAGTACGGGACGGGAATAGCAATCAGCCCCAGCATTTT. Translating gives CAWSAVRDGNSNQPQHF.